This T cell receptor beta chain was sequenced for a study of T cell repertoires in cytomegalovirus infection. This CDR3 contains 15 residues. The ends were cut back, 3 bases at V and 5 bases at J, with 16 bases in the middle. Germline V gives CDR1 SGHTA, CDR2 FQGNSA. Study-wide points: In two of eight donors, the top clonotype was HLA-C-restricted CMV-specific.

One entry per CDR3 protein, called by TCRdb with MiXCR from the reads. The sample has around 430,000 distinct CDR3 sequences, more than 40% seen once. The sample holds a few counts of this clonotype. Its antigen is not identified. V usage is TRBV7-2 and J usage is TRBJ2-5, with D perhaps TRBD2 (5 bases). The TCR sequence derives from a human donor in good health (CMV status not recorded). Some clones in this sample may be carry-over from other donors' samples. The sequencing used cultured PBMCs, collected from culture after CMV antigen stimulation. CDR3 coding DNA: TGTGCCAGCAGCTTTGGCGGGTCAAAAGGGGAGACCCAGTACTTC. This gives the protein CASSFGGSKGETQYF.